The 20 T cell receptor beta chains below all came from one sample that was sequenced in a study of blood T cell repertoires in COVID-19. The protocol was immunoSEQ multiplex PCR, while the TCRdb copy is restricted to in-frame clones and leaves out a portion. This table holds 50,000 to 70,000 clones, around 80% found once. The sequenced sample consisted of peripheral blood. The receptors here all came from a man in his 60s with acute or convalescent COVID-19.

This chain uses TRBV6-2 or TRBV6-3 with TRBJ2-5; TRBD1 matches 7 bases. CDR3 length: 13 amino acids. The germline V gene encodes CDR1 MNHEY and CDR2 SVGEGT. V was pared by 2 bases and J by 4 bases, with 1 base of the junction left unmatched. CDR3 DNA sequence: TGTGCCAGCAGTTACAACAGGGGAGAGACCCAGTACTTC. It translates to CASSYNRGETQYF.

The CDR3 protein is CATRGDRVDFSPLHF. For the CDR3, the DNA is TGTGCTACAAGGGGGGACAGGGTGGACTTCTCACCCCTCCACTTT. The V call is TRBV7-9, the J call TRBJ1-6; 9 positions agree with TRBD1. The CDR3 totals 15 residues. Germline lookup yields CDR1 SEHNR and CDR2 FQNEAQ (reference sequence). The entire variable domain, with the rest obtained from reference TRBV7-9 and TRBJ1-6, is as follows: DTGVSQNPRHKITKRGQNVTFRCDPISEHNRLYWYRQTLGQGPEFLTYFQNEAQLEKSRLLSDRFSAERPKGSFSTLEIQRTEQGDSAMYLCATRGDRVDFSPLHFGNGTRLTVT.

The chain has TRBV27 and TRBJ2-5; D ambiguous. CDR1 is MNHEY and CDR2 is SMNVEV in the germline V gene (reference sequence). V lost 5 bases to trimming and J lost 4 bases, with 14 bases between them. This CDR3 spans 14 amino acids. The CDR3 sequence: CASSMGPFSETQYF. In nucleotides, the CDR3 is TGTGCCAGCAGTATGGGCCCCTTTTCAGAGACCCAGTACTTC.

The V call is TRBV10-2, the J call TRBJ1-5, with TRBD1 identical over 7 bases. The V segment lost 3 bases and the J segment 6 bases; nucleotides outside the gene matches: 5. CDR3 size: 14 residues. The germline gives CDR1 WSHSY, CDR2 SAAADI. CDR3 nucleotides: TGCGCCAGCAGTGAAGAGGGGGCGGTTCAGCCCCAGCATTTT. Protein: CASSEEGAVQPQHF.

The genes are TRBV5-6 and TRBJ1-3; perhaps TRBD1 as D (6 bases). Trimming removed 0 bases at V and 1 base at J, with 11 bases between. Germline V gene lookup returns CDR1 SGHDT and CDR2 YYEEEE. The CDR3 is made up of 16 amino acids. The CDR3 DNA follows: TGTGCCAGCAGCTTGGAATGGCAGGGGTCTGGAAACACCATATATTTT. Translated, it gives CASSLEWQGSGNTIYF. The complete variable domain, with remaining parts taken from reference TRBV5-6 and TRBJ1-3, reads DAGVTQSPTHLIKTRGQQVTLRCSPKSGHDTVSWYQQALGQGPQFIFQYYEEEERQRGNFPDRFSGHQFPNYSSELNVNALLLGDSALYLCASSLEWQGSGNTIYFGEGSWLTVV.

The V and J genes are TRBV5-6 and TRBJ1-3, with D unresolved. V shed 1 base and J shed 2 bases, with 10 bases lying between them. This CDR3 has 15 residues. Germline-derived CDR1 and CDR2 are SGHDT and YYEEEE. The CDR3 here is CASSLSGSTGNTIYF. The CDR3 DNA is TGTGCCAGCAGCTTGTCTGGCAGTACTGGAAACACCATATATTTT.

The chain employs TRBV11-2 and TRBJ1-3; D is possibly TRBD1 (5 bases). The CDR3 has 14 amino acids. Looked up from germline, CDR1 is SGHAT and CDR2 is FQNNGV. The V gene lost 2 bases and the J gene lost 7 bases, with 12 bases spanning the gap. The CDR3 DNA sequence: TGTGCCAGCAGCTTACAGGGAAGATGGAACACCATATATTTT. It specifies CASSLQGRWNTIYF. The full variable domain, with the rest looked up from reference TRBV11-2 and TRBJ1-3, is EAGVAQSPRYKIIEKRQSVAFWCNPISGHATLYWYQQILGQGPKLLIQFQNNGVVDDSQLPKDRFSAERLKGVDSTLKIQPAKLEDSAVYLCASSLQGRWNTIYFGEGSWLTVV.

This chain links TRBV11-2 with TRBJ1-1; possible D gene TRBD1, 6 bases. Germline CDR1 and CDR2: SGHAT and FQNNGV. V lost 5 bases and J lost 4, with 14 bases in between. The CDR3 consists of 14 residues. The CDR3 DNA sequence: TGTGCCAGCAGCCCCCGGACAGAGGTCACTGAAGCTTTCTTT. This gives the protein CASSPRTEVTEAFF. The variable domain in full, with the rest retrieved from reference TRBV11-2 and TRBJ1-1, is EAGVAQSPRYKIIEKRQSVAFWCNPISGHATLYWYQQILGQGPKLLIQFQNNGVVDDSQLPKDRFSAERLKGVDSTLKIQPAKLEDSAVYLCASSPRTEVTEAFFGQGTRLTVV.

This rearrangement joins TRBV4-2 to TRBJ2-1; TRBD2 matches 10 bases. The germline gives CDR1 LGHNA, CDR2 YNFKEQ. This CDR3 has 15 amino acids. The V segment lost 0 bases and the J segment 4 bases; nucleotides outside the gene matches: 0. This chain's CDR3 is CASSQEAGGYNEQFF. The CDR3, as DNA: TGTGCCAGCAGCCAAGAAGCGGGAGGGTACAATGAGCAGTTCTTC.

The rearrangement links TRBV7-2 to TRBJ1-2, with 7 nucleotides matching TRBD1. The germline gives CDR1 SGHTA, CDR2 FQGNSA. The CDR3 is 14 residues long. The V gene end was trimmed by 3 bases and the J gene end by 10 bases; junction bases not matched to a gene: 11. The CDR3 bases are TGTGCCAGCAGCTTCTATCGAGGGGGCAGTGACTACACCTTC. Residues: CASSFYRGGSDYTF.

This chain connects TRBV2 to TRBJ1-5; 9 bases are a match to TRBD1. The J segment lost 3 bases and the V segment lost 3 bases, leaving 3 bases of the junction unmatched. This CDR3 has 15 amino acids. CDR1 is SNHLY, CDR2 FYNNEI, per germline. This CDR3 is CASSERTGDNQPQHF. The CDR3, as DNA: TGTGCCAGCAGTGAGAGGACAGGGGACAATCAGCCCCAGCATTTT.

The chain employs TRBV27 and TRBJ2-3; TRBD1 agrees at 10 bases. J was trimmed by 0 bases and V by 10 bases; bases with no gene match: 13. In germline, CDR1 is MNHEY, CDR2 SMNVEV (reference sequence). The CDR3 is 17 amino acids. CDR3: CATSDRGPKASTDTQYF. The CDR3 DNA reads TGTGCCACCTCAGACAGGGGGCCCAAAGCTAGCACAGATACGCAGTATTTT.

V usage is TRBV28 and J usage is TRBJ1-1, with TRBD1 identical over 8 bases. J gave up 0 bases and V 6 bases, and 6 bases lay outside the gene matches. CDR1 and CDR2 (germline): MDHEN, SYDVKM. CDR3 size: 15 residues. CDR3 loop: CASSGQGFMNTEAFF. Here the CDR3 DNA reads TGTGCCAGCAGCGGACAGGGATTCATGAACACTGAAGCTTTCTTT.

The chain couples TRBV24-1 to TRBJ2-3; 7 positions match TRBD2. V lost 4 bases and J lost 3; bases outside the gene matches: 6. The germline gives CDR1 KGHDR, CDR2 SFDVKD. This CDR3 comprises 15 residues. Here the CDR3 DNA reads TGTGCCACCAGTGACACTAGCGAATTAACAGATACGCAGTATTTT. It translates to CATSDTSELTDTQYF.

The V gene is TRBV9, the J gene TRBJ2-1; the D gene is possibly TRBD2 (6 bases). V lost 3 bases and J lost 0, with 16 bases in between. This CDR3 is built from 17 residues. Looked up from germline, CDR1 is SGDLS and CDR2 is YYNGEE. The CDR3 DNA follows: TGTGCCAGCAGCGAACCCCCTAGCGATAGCTCCTACAATGAGCAGTTCTTC. This encodes CASSEPPSDSSYNEQFF.

This clone was counted a single time. As DNA, the CDR3 is TGTGCCAGCTCACCACCGTTCGGGGGAGGCTACACCTTC. Residues: CASSPPFGGGYTF. This rearrangement joins TRBV18 to TRBJ1-2; D perhaps matches TRBD1 (5 bases). The CDR3 extends over 13 amino acids. V lost 0 bases and J 8 bases, leaving 10 bases between the germline ends. CDR1 is KGHSH and CDR2 is LQKENI in the germline V gene.

The chain joins TRBV12-3 or TRBV12-4 to TRBJ1-4; D gene uncertain. This CDR3 has 12 amino acids. The V and J ends lost 6 bases and 10 bases respectively, with 12 bases between them. The CDR3 region has the DNA TGTGCCAGCAGCGAGACTGAGTCAAAACTGTTTTTT. It codes for CASSETESKLFF.

This rearrangement joins TRBV2 to TRBJ2-7; 9 bases match TRBD2. Germline V CDR1 and CDR2: SNHLY, FYNNEI. This CDR3 is 15 amino acids long. Unmatched junction bases numbered 3, after V lost 0 bases and J lost 3 bases. The CDR3 sequence is CASSEASGRIYEQYF. CDR3 nucleotides: TGTGCCAGCAGTGAAGCTAGCGGGAGAATCTACGAGCAGTACTTC.

The chain carries TRBV7-2 and TRBJ2-2; D is unresolved. Trimming took off 1 base at V and 4 bases at J, with 7 bases between the two ends. The CDR3 runs to 14 residues. The germline CDR1 and CDR2 sequences are SGHTA and FQGNSA. CDR3 nucleotides: TGTGCCAGCAGCTTAGACCCAGTCACCGGGGAGCTGTTTTTT. Translating it yields CASSLDPVTGELFF.

This rearrangement joins TRBV28 to TRBJ1-1; D unresolved. Germline-derived CDR1 and CDR2 are MDHEN and SYDVKM. Trimming took off 4 bases at V and 5 bases at J, with 14 bases between the two ends. The CDR3 totals 14 residues. CDR3 DNA: TGTGCCAGCAGTTCGAGGGCCCTCCAGACTGAAGCTTTCTTT. It specifies CASSSRALQTEAFF. Using reference TRBV28 and TRBJ1-1 for the parts outside the CDR3, the full variable domain is DVKVTQSSRYLVKRTGEKVFLECVQDMDHENMFWYRQDPGLGLRLIYFSYDVKMKEKGDIPEGYSVSREKKERFSLILESASTNQTSMYLCASSSRALQTEAFFGQGTRLTVV.